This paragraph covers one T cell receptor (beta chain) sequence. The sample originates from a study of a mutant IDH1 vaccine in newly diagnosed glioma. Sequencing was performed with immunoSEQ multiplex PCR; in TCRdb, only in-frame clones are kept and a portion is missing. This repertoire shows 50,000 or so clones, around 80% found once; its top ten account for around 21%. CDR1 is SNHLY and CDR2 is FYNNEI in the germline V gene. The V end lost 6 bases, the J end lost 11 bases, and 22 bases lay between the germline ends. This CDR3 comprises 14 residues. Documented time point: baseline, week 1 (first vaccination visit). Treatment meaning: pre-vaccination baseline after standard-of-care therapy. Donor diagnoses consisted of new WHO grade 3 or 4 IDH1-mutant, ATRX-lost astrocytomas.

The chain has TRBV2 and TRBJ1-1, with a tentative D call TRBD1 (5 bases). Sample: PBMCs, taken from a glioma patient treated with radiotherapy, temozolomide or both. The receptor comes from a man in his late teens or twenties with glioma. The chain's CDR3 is CASRPLEGVVVAFF. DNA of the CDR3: TGTGCCAGCAGACCTCTGGAAGGGGTCGTAGTGGCTTTCTTT.